One and the same sample provided the 16 T cell receptor beta chains below, sequenced in a study of post-analysis software for immune sequencing data. Their target antigens are unknown. The TCR beta cDNA libraries carried unique molecular identifiers. TCRdb reprocessed the PCR reads via MiXCR and lists one record per CDR3 protein. The repertoire holds hundreds of thousands of distinct CDR3 sequences, with approximately 60% as singletons. Study conclusions and caveats: The five TRBV segments detected at higher frequency in patients than in controls included TRBV5-6, TRBV5-1 and TRBV20-1.

The source material was blood. These receptors were obtained from a girl aged 2 to 9 with multiple sclerosis.

The V gene is TRBV10-3, the J gene TRBJ2-1; 16 bases are a match to TRBD2. The CDR3 is 17 amino acids. J gave up 2 bases and V 4 bases, and 2 bases lay outside the gene matches. Germline-derived CDR1 and CDR2 are ENHRY and SYGVKD. DNA for the CDR3: TGTGCCATCAGTGGGGGACTAGCGGGGGGGGCCTACAATGAGCAGTTCTTC. Protein sequence: CAISGGLAGGAYNEQFF.

This clonotype was seen a few times. The chain joins TRBV18 to TRBJ2-1; TRBD2 might be the D (6 bases). This CDR3 is built from 17 residues. CDR1 and CDR2 (germline): KGHSH, LQKENI. With 6 bases removed from V and 2 bases from J, the gap between germline ends came to 20 bases. CDR3 sequence reads: CASSPTRGPGPYNEQFF. The CDR3 region has the DNA TGTGCCAGCTCCCCGACTAGAGGCCCAGGCCCCTACAATGAGCAGTTCTTC.

The rearrangement joins TRBV10-3 to TRBJ2-1, with TRBD2 as a possible D gene (6 bases). Germline CDR1 and CDR2: ENHRY and SYGVKD. CDR3 length: 14 amino acids. Trimming removed 0 bases from V and 8 bases from J, with 11 bases in between. The DNA of the CDR3 is TGTGCCATCAGTGAGTCGGGGGGAGGCGATGAGCAGTTCTTC. This codes for CAISESGGGDEQFF.

The rearrangement links TRBV28 to TRBJ2-5; weak D call: TRBD2 (6 bases). V lost 7 bases, J lost 4 bases, and 10 bases lay in between. The CDR3 loop spans 12 amino acids. The V gene's germline CDR1 is MDHEN and CDR2 SYDVKM. The CDR3 here is CASIGGSETQYF. The CDR3 nucleotides read TGTGCCAGCATTGGGGGGTCAGAGACCCAGTACTTC. The whole variable domain, remainder taken from reference TRBV28 and TRBJ2-5, is DVKVTQSSRYLVKRTGEKVFLECVQDMDHENMFWYRQDPGLGLRLIYFSYDVKMKEKGDIPEGYSVSREKKERFSLILESASTNQTSMYLCASIGGSETQYFGPGTRLLVL.

This clonotype was detected a few times. The junction departs from germline at one end; a sequencing error may be responsible. The genes are TRBV9 and TRBJ2-1; D gene unclear. CDR1 SGDLS and CDR2 YYNGEE come from the germline V gene. There are 16 residues in the CDR3. Written as DNA, the CDR3 is TGTGCCAGCAGCCTAAGCTTAGATGACCTGTACAGTGAGCAGTTCTTC. Translated, it gives CASSLSLDDLYSEQFF. The entire variable domain, with the rest obtained from reference TRBV9 and TRBJ2-1, is as follows: DSGVTQTPKHLITATGQRVTLRCSPRSGDLSVYWYQQSLDQGLQFLIQYYNGEERAKGNILERFSAQQFPDLHSELNLSSLELGDSALYFCASSLSLDDLYSEQFFGPGTRLTVL.

J is TRBJ2-7 and V is TRBV20-1; 9 positions agree with TRBD1. Germline V CDR1 and CDR2: DFQATT, SNEGSKA (reference sequence). The CDR3 has 15 residues. V lost 1 base and J lost 4; bases outside the gene matches: 8. DNA for the CDR3: TGCAGTGCTAGAGGGTCGACAGGGGGAGGTTACGAGCAGTACTTC. It specifies CSARGSTGGGYEQYF.

As concerns this clonotype: One end of the junction does not line up with germline, which may come from a read error. This chain joins TRBV29-1 and TRBJ2-1, with TRBD2 identical over 12 bases. The CDR3 spans 15 residues. The germline V gene has CDR1 SQVTM and CDR2 ANQGSEA. CDR3 protein: CSVAGTSGPNNERFF. DNA for the CDR3: TGCAGCGTGGCCGGGACTAGCGGGCCGAACAATGAGCGGTTCTTC.

This chain uses TRBV7-2 with TRBJ1-2; a possible D gene is TRBD1 (6 bases). CDR1 and CDR2 from the germline V gene are SGHTA and FQGNSA. Trimming shortened V by 1 base and J by 7 bases, and 13 bases separated the two germline ends. The CDR3 spans 14 residues. CDR3 DNA: TGTGCCAGCAGCTTAGAGGGCAGGGGTTCTGGCTACACCTTC. It specifies CASSLEGRGSGYTF.

This clonotype was seen only once. CDR3: CASVNLQSTDTQYF. The DNA of the CDR3 is TGTGCCAGCGTTAACCTACAGAGCACAGATACGCAGTATTTT. The chain couples TRBV7-8 to TRBJ2-3; D ambiguous. The V end was cut by 8 bases, the J end by 0 bases, with 12 bases between. Germline V gene data show CDR1 as SGHVS and CDR2 as FQNEAQ. This CDR3 has 14 residues.

V and J are TRBV3-1 and TRBJ1-5, with D perhaps TRBD1 (5 bases). The V and J ends lost 0 bases and 15 bases respectively, with 12 bases between them. The CDR3 is 12 residues long. Germline values: CDR1 LGHDT, CDR2 YNNKEL (reference sequence). CDR3 DNA sequence: TGTGCCAGCAGCCAAGATGGAGGGGTCGTGCATTTT. Its protein is CASSQDGGVVHF.

The chain uses TRBV11-2 and TRBJ2-7; TRBD2 matches 7 bases. Matching the DNA end better, TRBJ2-5 makes the J call doubtful. Looked up from germline, CDR1 is SGHAT and CDR2 is FQNNGV. CDR3 length: 15 residues. The DNA for the CDR3 is TGTGCCAGCAGCTTATCTGGTCCAGCGGGGGAGACCCAGTACTTC. It codes for CASSLSGPAGETQYF.

The chain couples TRBV5-1 to TRBJ2-1, with D perhaps matching TRBD1 (6 bases). The J call may be mistaken, given a closer DNA end match to TRBJ2-7. The V gene's germline CDR1 is SGHRS and CDR2 YFSETQ. This CDR3 comprises 16 residues. CDR3 in amino acids: CASSLAVRTEAGEQYF. The CDR3 DNA sequence: TGCGCCAGCAGCTTGGCCGTCCGGACAGAGGCGGGCGAGCAGTACTTC.

This clonotype was observed a few times. This chain joins TRBV5-6 and TRBJ2-1; D is possibly TRBD1 (5 bases). Germline lookup yields CDR1 SGHDT and CDR2 YYEEEE. The CDR3 consists of 15 residues. Between the trimmed V and J ends, which lost 2 bases and 7 bases, there was a span of 16 bases. CDR3 protein: CASSFSPQGKNEQFF. Written as DNA, the CDR3 is TGTGCCAGCAGCTTCAGCCCCCAGGGTAAGAATGAGCAGTTCTTC.

This rearrangement joins TRBV9 to TRBJ2-5, with D tentatively TRBD2 (7 bases). The J call may be mistaken, given a closer DNA end match to TRBJ2-7. Germline lookup yields CDR1 SGDLS and CDR2 YYNGEE. The CDR3 loop spans 16 amino acids. CDR3 in amino acids: CASSVGEGTLVYEQYF. The CDR3 coding sequence is TGTGCCAGCAGCGTAGGGGAGGGGACACTCGTCTACGAGCAGTACTTC.

This CDR3 is CASSVDGGGYQETQYF. CDR3 DNA: TGTGCCAGCAGCGTAGATGGGGGGGGATATCAAGAGACCCAGTACTTC. V and J are TRBV9 and TRBJ2-4; 7 bases align to TRBD2. The J call is doubtful: the DNA matches TRBJ2-5 better. Germline V gives CDR1 SGDLS, CDR2 YYNGEE. This CDR3 has 16 residues.

This clonotype has only a few counts. The chain carries TRBV5-1 and TRBJ2-1; 11 bases align to TRBD2. V lost 4 bases, J lost 7 bases, and 13 bases stayed unmatched. The CDR3 consists of 17 residues. CDR1 and CDR2 (germline): SGHRS, YFSETQ. In DNA, the CDR3 is TGCGCCAGCAGCCAACCCGTACTAGCGGGAGTTCAAAATGAGCAGTTCTTC. As protein: CASSQPVLAGVQNEQFF.